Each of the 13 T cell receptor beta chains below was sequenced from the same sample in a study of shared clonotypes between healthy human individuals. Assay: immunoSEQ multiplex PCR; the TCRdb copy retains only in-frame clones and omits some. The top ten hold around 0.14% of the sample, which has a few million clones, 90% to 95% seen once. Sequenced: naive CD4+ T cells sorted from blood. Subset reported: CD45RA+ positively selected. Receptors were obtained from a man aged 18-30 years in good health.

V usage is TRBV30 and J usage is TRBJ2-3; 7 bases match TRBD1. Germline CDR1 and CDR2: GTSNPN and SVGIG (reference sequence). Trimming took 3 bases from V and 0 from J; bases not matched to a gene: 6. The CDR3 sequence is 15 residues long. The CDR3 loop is CAWSIRDSSTDTQYF. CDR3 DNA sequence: TGTGCCTGGAGCATACGGGACAGCAGCACAGATACGCAGTATTTT.

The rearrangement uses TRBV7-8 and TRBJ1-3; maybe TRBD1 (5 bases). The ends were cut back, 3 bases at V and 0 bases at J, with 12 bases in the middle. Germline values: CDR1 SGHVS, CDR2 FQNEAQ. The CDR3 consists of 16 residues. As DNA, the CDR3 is TGTGCCAGCAGCTTTGGGGCCCCGAGCTCTGGAAACACCATATATTTT. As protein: CASSFGAPSSGNTIYF.

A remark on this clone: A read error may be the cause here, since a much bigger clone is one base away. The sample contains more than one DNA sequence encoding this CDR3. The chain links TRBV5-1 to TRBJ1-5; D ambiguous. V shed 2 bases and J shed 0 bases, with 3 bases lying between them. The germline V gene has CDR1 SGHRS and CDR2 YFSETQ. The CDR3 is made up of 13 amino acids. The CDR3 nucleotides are TGCGCCAGCAGCTTCGATAGCAATCAGCCCCAGCATTTT. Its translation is CASSFDSNQPQHF.

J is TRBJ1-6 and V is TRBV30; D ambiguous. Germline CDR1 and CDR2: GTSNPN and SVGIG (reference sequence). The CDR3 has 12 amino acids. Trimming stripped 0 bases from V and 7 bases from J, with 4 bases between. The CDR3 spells CAWSVTNSPLHF. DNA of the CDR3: TGTGCCTGGAGTGTAACCAATTCACCCCTCCACTTT.

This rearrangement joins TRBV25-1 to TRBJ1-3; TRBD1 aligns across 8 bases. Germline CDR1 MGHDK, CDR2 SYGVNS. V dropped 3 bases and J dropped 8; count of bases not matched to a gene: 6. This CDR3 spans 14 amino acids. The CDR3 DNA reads TGTGCCAGCAGTGACCTAACAGGGGGAGACACCATATATTTT. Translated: CASSDLTGGDTIYF.

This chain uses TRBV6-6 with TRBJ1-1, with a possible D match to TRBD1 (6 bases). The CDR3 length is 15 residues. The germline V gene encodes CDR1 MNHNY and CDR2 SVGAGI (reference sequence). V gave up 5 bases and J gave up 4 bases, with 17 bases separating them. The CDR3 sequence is CASSGGGGSATEAFF. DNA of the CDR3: TGTGCCAGCAGTGGCGGGGGCGGGAGTGCCACTGAAGCTTTCTTT.

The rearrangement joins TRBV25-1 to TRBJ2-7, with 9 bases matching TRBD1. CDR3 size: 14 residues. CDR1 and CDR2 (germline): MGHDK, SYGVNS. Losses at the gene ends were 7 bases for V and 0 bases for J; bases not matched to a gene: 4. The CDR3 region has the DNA TGTGCCAGCACCGGGACAGGGATCTCCTACGAGCAGTACTTC. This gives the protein CASTGTGISYEQYF.

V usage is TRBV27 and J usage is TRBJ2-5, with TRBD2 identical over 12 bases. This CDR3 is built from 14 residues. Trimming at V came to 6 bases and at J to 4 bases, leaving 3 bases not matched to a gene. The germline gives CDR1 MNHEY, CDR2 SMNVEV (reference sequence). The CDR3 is CASRLAGGGETQYF. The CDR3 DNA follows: TGTGCCAGCAGACTAGCGGGGGGTGGAGAGACCCAGTACTTC.

The CDR3 sequence: CASSGAGGWNEQFF. As DNA, the CDR3 is TGTGCCAGCAGCGGGGCGGGTGGGTGGAATGAGCAGTTCTTC. The chain recombines TRBV7-6 with TRBJ2-1; D possibly uses TRBD1 or TRBD2 (5 bases each). The V end was cut by 5 bases, the J end by 7 bases, with 15 bases between. This CDR3 has 14 residues. Germline CDR1 is SGHVS and CDR2 is FNYEAQ.

The CDR3 loop is CASSYASPDRAEKLFF. The CDR3 nucleotides are TGTGCCAGCAGTTACGCTTCCCCGGACAGGGCCGAAAAACTGTTTTTT. This chain connects TRBV6-5 to TRBJ1-4; 8 bases fit TRBD1. Germline V gene data show CDR1 as MNHEY and CDR2 as SVGAGI. V was clipped by 2 bases and J by 8 bases; unmatched bases: 10. CDR3 size: 16 residues.

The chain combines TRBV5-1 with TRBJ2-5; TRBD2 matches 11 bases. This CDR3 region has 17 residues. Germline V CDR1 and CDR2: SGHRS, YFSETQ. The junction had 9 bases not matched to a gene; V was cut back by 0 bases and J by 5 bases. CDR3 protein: CASSLALLAGGGETQYF. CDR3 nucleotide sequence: TGCGCCAGCAGCTTGGCCCTCCTAGCGGGGGGCGGTGAGACCCAGTACTTC. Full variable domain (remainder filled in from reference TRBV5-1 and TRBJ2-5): KAGVTQTPRYLIKTRGQQVTLSCSPISGHRSVSWYQQTPGQGLQFLFEYFSETQRNKGNFPGRFSGRQFSNSRSEMNVSTLELGDSALYLCASSLALLAGGGETQYFGPGTRLLVL.

For the CDR3, the DNA is TGTGCCTGGAGTGCGGGGGGGGACTCCTACGAGCAGTACTTC. Its protein product is CAWSAGGDSYEQYF. This chain joins TRBV30 and TRBJ2-7; 8 nucleotides line up with TRBD2. Trimming cost V 1 base and J 0 bases; bases outside gene matches: 2. The CDR3 is 14 residues long. Germline values: CDR1 GTSNPN, CDR2 SVGIG (reference sequence). Combining the CDR3 with reference TRBV30 and TRBJ2-7 gives the whole variable domain SQTIHQWPATLVQPVGSPLSLECTVEGTSNPNLYWYRQAAGRGLQLLFYSVGIGQISSEVPQNLSASRPQDRQFILSSKKLLLSDSGFYLCAWSAGGDSYEQYFGPGTRLTVT.

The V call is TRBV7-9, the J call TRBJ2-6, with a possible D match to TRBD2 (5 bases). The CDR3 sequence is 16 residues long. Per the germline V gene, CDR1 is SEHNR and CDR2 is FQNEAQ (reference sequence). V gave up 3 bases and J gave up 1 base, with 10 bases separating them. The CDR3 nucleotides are TGTGCCAGCAGCTTTTCCCGGGGATCTGGGGCCAACGTCCTGACTTTC. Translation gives CASSFSRGSGANVLTF.